A selection of T cell receptor beta chains follows, all from one sample in a study of beta chain features in type 1 diabetes. Data came from immunoSEQ multiplex PCR; TCRdb stores just in-frame clones and leaves some out. The repertoire holds roughly 250,000 clones, with 9% to 10% as singletons. The sequencing sample was made of naive CD4+ T cells from blood. The source is a woman younger than 30 in good health. The conserved cysteine and the conserved F or W are not part of the CDR3 here. Size is omitted from some rows. Given values are once, few, many or a class for expanded clones.

AWSRTADVYEQY,few,12,TRBV30,TRBJ2-7
ASSQYRDYGYT,NA,11,TRBV14,TRBJ1-2
ASSLAGENEQF,few,11,TRBV5-1,TRBJ2-1
ASFLAGTDNEQF,few,12,TRBV5-1,TRBJ2-1
SVAADYNSPLH,NA,11,TRBV29-1,TRBJ1-6
ASSDRTSSNYGYT,NA,13,TRBV2,TRBJ1-2
AGTGETQY,few,8,TRBV30,TRBJ2-5
AWSQPQGAGNTIY,few,13,TRBV30,TRBJ1-3
ASSLRLGEVAYNEQF,NA,15,TRBV27,TRBJ2-1
ASRGQGRAPTEAF,few,13,TRBV4-1,TRBJ1-1
ASSLVLWDREGNSYEQY,NA,17,TRBV5-1,TRBJ2-7
ASSATGQNTEAF,NA,12,TRBV9,TRBJ1-1
ASSYRQRTDTQY,NA,12,TRBV27,TRBJ2-3
ASSSGQSSYEQY,NA,12,TRBV5-1,TRBJ2-7
ASSELTSSYNEQF,few,13,TRBV2,TRBJ2-1
ASSPLRGRGGTQY,NA,13,TRBV28,TRBJ2-5
SVYSGDEQF,NA,9,TRBV20-1,TRBJ2-1